The present T cell receptor beta chain was sequenced within a study of shared clonotypes between healthy human individuals. Study summary: For every donor, three CD4 naive, three CD4 memory, two CD8 naive and one CD8 memory plates were used. Points from the study as a whole: Sampling included only blood; tissue repertoires likely differ.

CD45RO negativity and positive selection for CCR7 defined naive CD8 cells, a population that excluded terminally differentiated effector memory CD45RA+ cells. Each of the donors was a healthy adult who was HIV-negative and had not had a recent acute infection or vaccination. Points on this clone: The antigen remains undetermined.

This CDR3 is 17 amino acids long. Germline V gene sequence: CDR1 SGHRS, CDR2 YFSETQ. With V trimmed by 4 bases and J by 1 base, 11 bases remained unmatched. Authors' methods: For the immunoSEQ data, sequences were junction-only without quality scores, so filtering differed. Sequencing was performed with immunoSEQ multiplex PCR; in TCRdb, only in-frame clones are kept and a portion is missing. V and J calls and clone size follow that table, whereas D and trimming were derived from the DNA. The table shows approximately 1.9 million clones, with about 93% occurring only once. The material sequenced was naive CD8+ T cells from PBMCs. The clonotype was recovered from a man between 18 and 35 years old in good health. Some clones in this sample may be carry-over from other donors' samples. The chain carries TRBV5-1 and TRBJ1-1; 9 nucleotides match TRBD1. CDR3 DNA: TGCGCCAGCAGCGCGCCCACAGGGGGCTGGGAGAACACTGAAGCTTTCTTT. This translates into CASSAPTGGWENTEAFF.